This TCR beta chain was sequenced for a study of OX40 agonist ivuxolimab in advanced cancers. This clone was observed once. Clones were read by immunoSEQ multiplex PCR, and TCRdb kept only the in-frame ones, dropping some. The profile shows tens of thousands of clones, 70% to 90% of them singletons. CDR1 is SGHAT, CDR2 FQNNGV, per germline. Trimming stripped 6 bases from V and 2 bases from J, with 11 bases between. The CDR3 contains 14 residues. This clonotype was sampled from an adult with an advanced solid tumor such as melanoma, head and neck, liver or kidney cancer. This rearrangement joins TRBV11-2 to TRBJ2-1, with D perhaps TRBD2 (6 bases). Sequenced here: CD4+ or CD8+ T cells sorted from blood, sampled in a trial of the OX40 agonist ivuxolimab. The CDR3 is CASREAGPYNEQFF. For the CDR3, the DNA is TGTGCCAGCAGGGAAGCGGGCCCCTACAATGAGCAGTTCTTC. Full variable domain (rest looked up from reference TRBV11-2 and TRBJ2-1): EAGVAQSPRYKIIEKRQSVAFWCNPISGHATLYWYQQILGQGPKLLIQFQNNGVVDDSQLPKDRFSAERLKGVDSTLKIQPAKLEDSAVYLCASREAGPYNEQFFGPGTRLTVL.